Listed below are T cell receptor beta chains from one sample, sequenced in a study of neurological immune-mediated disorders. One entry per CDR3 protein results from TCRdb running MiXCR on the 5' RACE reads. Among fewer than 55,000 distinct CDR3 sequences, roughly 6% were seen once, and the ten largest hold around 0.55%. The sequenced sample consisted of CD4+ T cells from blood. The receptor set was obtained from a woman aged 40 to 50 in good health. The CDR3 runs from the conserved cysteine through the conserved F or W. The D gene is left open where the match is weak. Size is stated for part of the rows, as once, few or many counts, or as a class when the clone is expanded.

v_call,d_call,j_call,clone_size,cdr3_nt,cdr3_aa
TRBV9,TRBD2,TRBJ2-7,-,TGTGCCAACTATTACCTAGCGGGGGTAGCCTACGAGCAGTACTTC,CANYYLAGVAYEQYF
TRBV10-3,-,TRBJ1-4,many,TGTGCCATCAGTGGGGTCGATGAAAAACTGTTTTTT,CAISGVDEKLFF
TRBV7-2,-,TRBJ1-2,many,TGTGCCAGCAGCTTAGCAGCGGGGGACCAGACTGGCTACACCTTC,CASSLAAGDQTGYTF
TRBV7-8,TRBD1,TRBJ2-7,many,TGTGCCAGCAGCACAGGGGTAACCGGCTACGAGCAGTACTTC,CASSTGVTGYEQYF
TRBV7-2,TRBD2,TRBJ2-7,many,TGTGCCAGCAGCATACATAGCGGGAGAACCTACGAGCAGTACTTC,CASSIHSGRTYEQYF
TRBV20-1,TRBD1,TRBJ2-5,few,TGCAGTGCTAAGATAGCTAGACCCACAGGGGGGACCCAGTACTTC,CSAKIARPTGGTQYF
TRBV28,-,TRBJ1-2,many,TGTGCCAGCAGTTTAGACAGAATCTATGGCTACACCTTC,CASSLDRIYGYTF
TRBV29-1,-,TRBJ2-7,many,TGCAGCGTTGTCGGGAGCTACGAGCAGTACTTC,CSVVGSYEQYF
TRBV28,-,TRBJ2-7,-,TGTGCCAGCAACCAGGTGGGGGACGGCGACGAGCAGTACTTC,CASNQVGDGDEQYF
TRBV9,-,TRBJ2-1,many,TGTGCCAGCAGCCGAGACGGGATAGGGGACAATGAGCAGTTCTTC,CASSRDGIGDNEQFF
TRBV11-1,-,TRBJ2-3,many,TGTGCCAGCAGCTTAGAGGGAGGTGGAGATACGCAGTATTTT,CASSLEGGGDTQYF
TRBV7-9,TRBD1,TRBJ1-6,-,TGTGCCAGCAGCTTAAGGGACAGCTTAAATTCACCCCTCCACTTT,CASSLRDSLNSPLHF
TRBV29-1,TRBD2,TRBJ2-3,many,TGCAGCGTTGATCGGGGGGGCACAGATACGCAGTATTTT,CSVDRGGTDTQYF
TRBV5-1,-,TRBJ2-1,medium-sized,TGCGCCAGCAGCTTGTCCGCCGGGGGCGGTGAGCAGTTCTTC,CASSLSAGGGEQFF
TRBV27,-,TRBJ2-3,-,TGTGTCAGCAGCTTGGTCCAGTGGGCGGGAGATACGCAGTATTTT,CVSSLVQWAGDTQYF
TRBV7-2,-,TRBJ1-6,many,TGTGCCAGCAGCTCAGCGGGGGGGAGCTCCTATAATTCACCCCTCCACTTT,CASSSAGGSSYNSPLHF
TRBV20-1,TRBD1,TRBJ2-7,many,TGCAGTGCTAGAAGACTGGACAGGATCTACGAGCAGTACTTC,CSARRLDRIYEQYF
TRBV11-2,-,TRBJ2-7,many,TGTGCCAGCCGAGGAATCCGGGAAAGCGGCGAGCAGTACTTC,CASRGIRESGEQYF
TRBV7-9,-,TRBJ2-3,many,TGTGCCAGCAGCTTAACCCTAGCGATGAAAGATACGCAGTATTTT,CASSLTLAMKDTQYF
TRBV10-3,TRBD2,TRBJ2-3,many,TGTGCCATGCAACTAGCGCGCACAGATACGCAGTATTTT,CAMQLARTDTQYF
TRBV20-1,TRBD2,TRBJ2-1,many,TGCAGTGCCCGACCTCACTTGACTAGCGGGAGGAGTAATGAGCAGTTCTTC,CSARPHLTSGRSNEQFF
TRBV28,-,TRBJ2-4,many,TGTGCCAGCAGCTCCAGGGGGCGGGGGACCAAAAACATTCAGTACTTC,CASSSRGRGTKNIQYF
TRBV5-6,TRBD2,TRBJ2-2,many,TGTGCCAGCAGCCCCGGGACTAGCAGTATTACCGGGGAGCTGTTTTTT,CASSPGTSSITGELFF
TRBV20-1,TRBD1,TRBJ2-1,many,TGCAGTGCTAGAGTACAGGGGCCGAGCTCCTACAATGAGCAGTTCTTC,CSARVQGPSSYNEQFF
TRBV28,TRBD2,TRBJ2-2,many,TGTGCCAGCAGGAGATTAGCGGGAGGAACCGGGGAGCTGTTTTTT,CASRRLAGGTGELFF
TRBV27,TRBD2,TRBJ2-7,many,TGTGCCAGCAGTCCCTGGACTAGCGGGAGACTAGTGCAGTACTTC,CASSPWTSGRLVQYF
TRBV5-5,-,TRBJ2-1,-,TGTGCCAGCAGCTTGGTCGTTCGGGCGTCCTCCTACAATGAGCAGTTCTTC,CASSLVVRASSYNEQFF
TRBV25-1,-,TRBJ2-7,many,TGTGCCAGCAGTGATTACGAGCAGTACTTC,CASSDYEQYF
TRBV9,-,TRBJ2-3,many,TGTGCCAGCAGCGTTTCGTCGGGCACAGATACGCAGTATTTT,CASSVSSGTDTQYF
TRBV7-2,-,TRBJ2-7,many,TGTGCCAGACCTTCCGGACTGATTTACGAGCAGTACTTC,CARPSGLIYEQYF
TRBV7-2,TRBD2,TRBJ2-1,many,TGTGCCAGCAGCGCCCGACTAGCGGGAGGGGTGGATGAGCAGTTCTTC,CASSARLAGGVDEQFF
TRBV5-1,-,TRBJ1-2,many,TGCGCCAGCAGGTCCGACGGGGGCAGCTATGGCTACACCTTC,CASRSDGGSYGYTF
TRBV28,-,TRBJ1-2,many,TGTGCCAGTGATACAGGGTATGGCTACACCTTC,CASDTGYGYTF
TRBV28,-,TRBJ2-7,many,TGTGCCAGCAGGGACGATAGAAACTACGAGCAGTACTTC,CASRDDRNYEQYF
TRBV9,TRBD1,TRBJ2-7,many,TGTGCCAGCAGCGTAGATGACAGGGGAACCTACGAGCAGTACTTC,CASSVDDRGTYEQYF
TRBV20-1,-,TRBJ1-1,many,TGCAGTGCTAGCCAGACAGTTCTGAAGGCGGCTTTCTTT,CSASQTVLKAAFF
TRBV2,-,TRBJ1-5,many,TGTGCCAGCAACAGCCGAGGGGTGATCAATCAGCCCCAGCATTTT,CASNSRGVINQPQHF
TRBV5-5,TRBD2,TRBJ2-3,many,TGTGCCAGCAGCTTGGTGGCTAGCGGTCCAATGGATACGCAGTATTTT,CASSLVASGPMDTQYF
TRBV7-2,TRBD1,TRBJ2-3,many,TGTGCCAGCAGCTTAGCGGGGACAGCTAGCACAGATACGCAGTATTTT,CASSLAGTASTDTQYF
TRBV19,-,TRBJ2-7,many,TGTGCCAGTAGTATATCGCCTAAATCCTACGAGCAGTACTTC,CASSISPKSYEQYF
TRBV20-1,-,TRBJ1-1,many,TGCAGTGCTAGAGATTCAAGGGGGACTGAAGCTTTCTTT,CSARDSRGTEAFF
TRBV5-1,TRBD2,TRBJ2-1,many,TGCGCCAGCAGCTTAGCGGGAGGGCCAATCAATGAGCAGTTCTTC,CASSLAGGPINEQFF
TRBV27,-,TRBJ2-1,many,TGTGCCAGCAGTTTATGGGCCCACAATGAGCAGTTCTTC,CASSLWAHNEQFF
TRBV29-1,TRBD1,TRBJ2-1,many,TGCAGCGTTGCATGGGACAGCTACAATGAGCAGTTCTTC,CSVAWDSYNEQFF
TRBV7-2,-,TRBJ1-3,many,TGTGCCAGCAGCCCAAGTCGGACGGCCAGAACTGGAAACACCATATATTTT,CASSPSRTARTGNTIYF
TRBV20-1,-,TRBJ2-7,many,TGCAGTGCTAGAGAGTGGCGGCCCCTCCCCGAGCAGTACTTC,CSAREWRPLPEQYF
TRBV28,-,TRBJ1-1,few,TGTGCCAGCAGTCCCCTTGGGGAGTTACAGGGAGCTTTCTTT,CASSPLGELQGAFF
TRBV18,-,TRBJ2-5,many,TGTGCCAGCTCATCAACAGGGTTACAAGAGACCCAGTACTTC,CASSSTGLQETQYF
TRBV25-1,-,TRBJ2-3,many,TGTGCCAGCAGTGAATTTGGTCAGACAGATACGCAGTATTTT,CASSEFGQTDTQYF
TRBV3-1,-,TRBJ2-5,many,TGTGCCAGCAGCCATCGCGGACCTGGGCAGGAGACCCAGTACTTC,CASSHRGPGQETQYF
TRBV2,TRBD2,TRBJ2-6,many,TGTGCCAGCACCCTGAGAGGGAGACTAGCGGGAGCATCAAGGGGGGCCAACGTCCTGACTTTC,CASTLRGRLAGASRGANVLTF
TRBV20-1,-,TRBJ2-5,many,TGCAGTGCTCCAGGGCAGGGGAGAAGAGAGACCCAGTACTTC,CSAPGQGRRETQYF
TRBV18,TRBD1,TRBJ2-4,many,TGTGCCAGCTCACCGCAGCACCGAGACAGGGCGGTTCAGTACTTC,CASSPQHRDRAVQYF
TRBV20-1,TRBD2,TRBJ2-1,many,TGCAGTGCGAGGTCCTGGTTGGGGGGGTTCTACAATGAGCAGTTCTTC,CSARSWLGGFYNEQFF
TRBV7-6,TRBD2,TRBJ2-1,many,TGTGCCAGCAGCTTATGGGGAATAGCGGGAGGGTACAATGAGCAGTTCTTC,CASSLWGIAGGYNEQFF
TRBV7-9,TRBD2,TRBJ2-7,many,TGTGCCAGCAGTTACGGACTAGCGGGAAGCTCCTACGAGCAGTACTTC,CASSYGLAGSSYEQYF
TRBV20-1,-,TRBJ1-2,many,TGCAGTGCTAGAGAGGGGGGGGGAAAGGATGGCTACACCTTC,CSAREGGGKDGYTF
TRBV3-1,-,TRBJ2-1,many,TGTGCCAGCAGCCAAGTGCGGGCGGGCCTACGCAATGAGCAGTTCTTC,CASSQVRAGLRNEQFF
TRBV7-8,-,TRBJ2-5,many,TGTGCCAGCAGCCCGGGACTCTCGCAGGGTCGAGAGACCCAGTACTTC,CASSPGLSQGRETQYF